A selection of T cell receptor beta chains follows, all from one sample in a study of blood T cell repertoires in COVID-19. Profiled with immunoSEQ multiplex PCR; TCRdb holds only in-frame clones, not every one. The sample records 85,000 to 100,000 clones, around three quarters being singletons. Sequences were obtained from peripheral blood. These TCRs come from a man in his forties or fifties who had recovered from COVID-19. The CDR3 runs from the conserved cysteine through the conserved F or W. The D gene is left open where the match is weak. Size tells how often a clone was seen (once, few, many) or the class of an expanded clone, and some rows leave it out.

V gene	clone size	J gene	D gene	CDR3 protein	CDR3 DNA
TRBV9	.	TRBJ1-1	.	CASSSQGKMNTEAFF	TGTGCCAGCAGTTCTCAGGGGAAAATGAACACTGAAGCTTTCTTT
TRBV11-1	.	TRBJ2-3	.	CASSPGLDTQYF	TGTGCCAGCAGCCCCGGACTAGATACGCAGTATTTT
TRBV3-1/TRBV3-2	.	TRBJ2-5	.	CASFYRTEETQYF	TGTGCCAGCTTCTACCGGACAGAAGAGACCCAGTACTTC
TRBV29-1	.	TRBJ2-5	.	CSGGSLQETQYF	TGCAGCGGGGGTTCCTTACAAGAGACCCAGTACTTC
TRBV5-3	.	TRBJ1-5	.	CARSLKGQGGNQPQHF	TGTGCCAGAAGCTTGAAAGGGCAGGGAGGGAATCAGCCCCAGCATTTT
TRBV19	many	TRBJ2-2	TRBD1	CASSTADRGAVGELFF	TGTGCCAGTAGTACGGCGGACAGGGGGGCGGTCGGGGAGCTGTTTTTT
TRBV9	.	TRBJ1-1	TRBD1	CASSPQTGGTEAFF	TGTGCCAGCAGCCCCCAGACAGGGGGTACTGAAGCTTTCTTT
TRBV18	few	TRBJ2-2	TRBD1	CASSPGQGGTGELFF	TGTGCCAGCTCACCTGGACAGGGAGGCACCGGGGAGCTGTTTTTT
TRBV5-1	.	TRBJ2-2	TRBD1	CASSSSPTGTNTGELFF	TGCGCCAGCAGCTCCTCCCCGACAGGGACGAACACCGGGGAGCTGTTTTTT
TRBV20-1	few	TRBJ2-3	.	CSASSPLGRGDTDTQYF	TGCAGTGCTAGTTCCCCCCTCGGCAGGGGGGACACAGATACGCAGTATTTT
TRBV7-2	.	TRBJ1-6	TRBD1	CASSRGTGASTYNSPLHF	TGTGCCAGCAGCCGCGGGACAGGGGCCTCAACGTATAATTCACCCCTCCACTTT
TRBV2	.	TRBJ2-1	.	CASSGLGYNEQFF	TGTGCCAGCAGTGGTCTCGGGTACAATGAGCAGTTCTTC
TRBV28	.	TRBJ2-7	.	CASSSPEQHYEQYF	TGTGCCAGCAGCTCGCCCGAACAGCACTACGAGCAGTACTTC
TRBV28	.	TRBJ2-7	.	CASSLSPLYEQYF	TGTGCCAGCAGTTTATCCCCACTCTACGAGCAGTACTTC
TRBV10-3	.	TRBJ1-5	.	CAIRSAGDNQPQHF	TGTGCCATCAGGAGCGCAGGGGATAATCAGCCCCAGCATTTT
TRBV6-5	once	TRBJ1-6	.	CASSYSRGYNSPLHF	TGTGCCAGCAGTTACTCTCGGGGGTATAATTCACCCCTCCACTTT